These T cell receptor beta chains were read from a single sample in a study of regulatory T cells in long-lasting Graves disease. TCRdb called the multiplex PCR reads again in MiXCR, with one record for every CDR3 protein. The repertoire holds under 800,000 distinct CDR3 sequences, with about 16% as singletons. The same data also contributed to another study, on T cells in Graves' hyperthyroidism and ophthalmopathy.

Sequencing was performed on peripheral blood mononuclear cells (PBMCs), taken at new diagnosis, from a patient treated with antithyroid drugs. Receptors were obtained from a woman between 25 and 40 years old with Graves disease. Both conserved end residues are part of each CDR3. D genes are given only for firm matches. Clone size is stated in some rows and not others, as once, few, many or a class when expanded.

cdr3_aa: CASIRYGTGPNGELFF; cdr3_nt: TGTGCCAGCATTCGGTACGGGACCGGGCCCAACGGGGAGCTGTTTTTT; clone_size: many; v_call: TRBV2; j_call: TRBJ2-2; d_call: NA
cdr3_aa: CASRSSSDRGYDTQYF; cdr3_nt: TGCGCCAGCAGGAGTAGTTCGGACAGGGGTTACGATACGCAGTATTTT; clone_size: many; v_call: TRBV5-1; j_call: TRBJ2-3; d_call: TRBD1
cdr3_aa: CASSPGTSSTDTQYF; cdr3_nt: TGCGCCAGCAGCCCCGGGACTTCTAGCACAGATACGCAGTATTTT; clone_size: few; v_call: TRBV11-1; j_call: TRBJ2-3; d_call: NA
cdr3_aa: CASSLGDRIAEQYF; cdr3_nt: TGCGCCAGCAGCTTGGGGGACAGGATCGCCGAGCAGTACTTC; clone_size: NA; v_call: TRBV5-1; j_call: TRBJ2-7; d_call: TRBD1
cdr3_aa: CASSNGRASAFF; cdr3_nt: TGTGCCAGCAGCAACGGACGAGCCTCAGCTTTCTTT; clone_size: many; v_call: TRBV7-3; j_call: TRBJ1-1; d_call: NA
cdr3_aa: CASSNVYNEQFF; cdr3_nt: TGTGCCAGCAGTAATGTTTACAATGAGCAGTTCTTC; clone_size: NA; v_call: TRBV6-1; j_call: TRBJ2-1; d_call: NA
cdr3_aa: CASSVEGRIQYF; cdr3_nt: TGTGCCAGCAGCGTAGAGGGCCGGATTCAGTACTTC; clone_size: many; v_call: TRBV9; j_call: TRBJ2-4; d_call: NA
cdr3_aa: CASSHLGGPGQETQYF; cdr3_nt: TGCGCCAGCAGCCATCTCGGAGGGCCGGGACAAGAGACCCAGTACTTC; clone_size: few; v_call: TRBV4-1; j_call: TRBJ2-5; d_call: NA
cdr3_aa: CASSYTSDTGQAEAFF; cdr3_nt: TGTGCCAGCAGTTATACATCTGACACGGGACAGGCTGAAGCTTTCTTT; clone_size: many; v_call: TRBV12-3/TRBV12-4; j_call: TRBJ1-1; d_call: TRBD1
cdr3_aa: CASSAKGRMNTEAFF; cdr3_nt: TGTGCCAGCAGTGCGAAAGGACGGATGAACACTGAAGCTTTCTTT; clone_size: many; v_call: TRBV27; j_call: TRBJ1-1; d_call: NA
cdr3_aa: CASSFTKNTEAFF; cdr3_nt: TGTGCCAGCAGCTTTACAAAGAACACTGAAGCTTTCTTT; clone_size: many; v_call: TRBV12-3/TRBV12-4; j_call: TRBJ1-1; d_call: NA
cdr3_aa: CASSSRGSGELFF; cdr3_nt: TGCGCCAGCAGCTCCAGGGGTTCCGGGGAGCTGTTTTTT; clone_size: many; v_call: TRBV5-1; j_call: TRBJ2-2; d_call: NA
cdr3_aa: CASSTGRGGDNQPQHF; cdr3_nt: TGTGCCAGCAGTACCGGAAGGGGCGGTGATAATCAGCCCCAGCATTTT; clone_size: many; v_call: TRBV12-3/TRBV12-4; j_call: TRBJ1-5; d_call: NA
cdr3_aa: CASSRPRLAEFNNEQFF; cdr3_nt: TGCGCCAGCAGCCGACCTCGTCTAGCGGAGTTCAACAATGAGCAGTTCTTC; clone_size: NA; v_call: TRBV5-1; j_call: TRBJ2-1; d_call: TRBD2
cdr3_aa: CASKNGWGVAFF; cdr3_nt: TGTGCCAGCAAAAACGGTTGGGGGGTAGCTTTCTTT; clone_size: NA; v_call: TRBV6-1; j_call: TRBJ1-1; d_call: NA
cdr3_aa: CAWSVIETQYF; cdr3_nt: TGTGCCTGGAGTGTGATAGAGACCCAGTACTTC; clone_size: many; v_call: TRBV30; j_call: TRBJ2-5; d_call: NA
cdr3_aa: CASSLGGFNEQYF; cdr3_nt: TGTGCCAGCAGCTTAGGGGGGTTCAACGAGCAGTACTTC; clone_size: few; v_call: TRBV5-1; j_call: TRBJ2-7; d_call: NA
cdr3_aa: CASSLGAKTGGRGNQPQHF; cdr3_nt: TGTGCCAGCAGCTTAGGAGCCAAAACAGGGGGCCGAGGCAATCAGCCCCAGCATTTT; clone_size: few; v_call: TRBV7-9; j_call: TRBJ1-5; d_call: TRBD1
cdr3_aa: CASSHGTGAYEQYF; cdr3_nt: TGTGCCAGCAGCCACGGGACAGGGGCCTACGAGCAGTACTTC; clone_size: many; v_call: TRBV28; j_call: TRBJ2-7; d_call: TRBD1
cdr3_aa: CASSQDSPSRGPGELFF; cdr3_nt: TGTGCCAGCAGCCAAGATTCTCCGAGCAGGGGTCCCGGGGAGCTGTTTTTT; clone_size: NA; v_call: TRBV4-2; j_call: TRBJ2-2; d_call: NA
cdr3_aa: CASSFSSAGNTIYF; cdr3_nt: TGTGCCAGCAGCTTTTCATCGGCTGGAAACACCATATATTTT; clone_size: NA; v_call: TRBV5-6; j_call: TRBJ1-3; d_call: NA
cdr3_aa: CSALVDQLGHQPQHF; cdr3_nt: TGCAGTGCTCTGGTGGACCAACTCGGGCATCAGCCCCAGCATTTT; clone_size: many; v_call: TRBV20-1; j_call: TRBJ1-5; d_call: NA
cdr3_aa: CASSPPFGRSSYNEQFF; cdr3_nt: TGTGCCAGTAGTCCCCCTTTTGGACGTAGCTCCTACAATGAGCAGTTCTTC; clone_size: once; v_call: TRBV19; j_call: TRBJ2-1; d_call: NA
cdr3_aa: CAWSVPSGTGANQPQHF; cdr3_nt: TGTGCCTGGAGTGTACCCTCCGGGACAGGGGCTAATCAGCCCCAGCATTTT; clone_size: NA; v_call: TRBV30; j_call: TRBJ1-5; d_call: TRBD1
cdr3_aa: CAWGSLRDPKEETQYF; cdr3_nt: TGTGCCTGGGGATCTCTCCGGGACCCCAAGGAGGAGACCCAGTACTTC; clone_size: few; v_call: TRBV30; j_call: TRBJ2-5; d_call: NA
cdr3_aa: CAISEEQGNEQFF; cdr3_nt: TGTGCCATCAGTGAGGAACAGGGAAATGAGCAGTTCTTC; clone_size: NA; v_call: TRBV10-3; j_call: TRBJ2-1; d_call: NA
cdr3_aa: CASNKSPGTNSPLHF; cdr3_nt: TGTGCCAGTAATAAGTCTCCGGGAACCAATTCACCCCTCCACTTT; clone_size: NA; v_call: TRBV19; j_call: TRBJ1-6; d_call: NA
cdr3_aa: CASSYFYRDTEAFF; cdr3_nt: TGTGCCAGCAGCTACTTTTACAGGGACACTGAAGCTTTCTTT; clone_size: few; v_call: TRBV5-6; j_call: TRBJ1-1; d_call: NA
cdr3_aa: CASSRTAEQVHQPQHF; cdr3_nt: TGTGCCAGTAGTAGGACAGCTGAACAGGTACATCAGCCCCAGCATTTT; clone_size: NA; v_call: TRBV19; j_call: TRBJ1-5; d_call: NA
cdr3_aa: CSARRLAGGANGNTF; cdr3_nt: TGCAGTGCTAGACGACTAGCCGGGGGCGCGAATGGCAACACCTTC; clone_size: NA; v_call: TRBV20-1; j_call: TRBJ1-2; d_call: NA